The clone carrying this T cell receptor beta chain was picked up many times. The antigen remains undetermined. Samples came from axillary lymph nodes draining the breast cancer. TCRdb passed the multiplex PCR reads through MiXCR, listing each CDR3 protein once. Of roughly 110,000 distinct CDR3 sequences listed, under 40% were seen once; the top ten hold under 6.5%. The sample is drawn from a study of breast tumors, draining lymph nodes, adjacent tissues. Study results and limitations: Tumor repertoires ranked between lymph nodes and nontumor tissue in diversity, with V and J gene preferences. Data only fit, rather than demonstrated, lymph node origin of most tumor T cells. Luminal-like breast cancer showed significantly greater tumor-nontumor repertoire similarity than basal-like breast cancer did.

Germline lookup yields CDR1 MNHEY and CDR2 SMNVEV (reference sequence). Between the trimmed V and J ends, which lost 7 bases and 5 bases, there was a span of 16 bases. The CDR3 has 14 residues. The sequence was obtained from a female donor with breast cancer. Some clones in this sample may be carry-over from other donors' samples. The chain joins TRBV27 to TRBJ2-3; no definite D call. Sequencing used axillary lymph node tissue. DNA for the CDR3: TGTGCCAGCAATCAGCACTTCGCCGGAGATACGCAGTATTTT. Encoded protein: CASNQHFAGDTQYF.